Included here is one TCR beta chain sequence, with context. Its antigen is currently unknown. The data were taken from a study of CD8+ T cells in alopecia areata. The germline gives CDR1 SGHTA, CDR2 FQGTGA. There are 10 residues in the CDR3. V gave up 5 bases and J gave up 11 bases, with 9 bases separating them. Lesional scalp punch biopsies and peripheral blood came from alopecia areata patients. PBMCs were stained for CD3, CD4 and CD8, and CD4+ and CD8+ T cells were sorted. The authors extracted RNA and reverse transcribed it into cDNA as the sequencing template. Sequencing used immunoSEQ multiplex PCR; TCRdb keeps in-frame clones, though not all of them. The table has 98,000 or so clones, roughly 55% seen once. Broader study findings: Lesional scalp, especially alopecia totalis/universalis, showed higher clonality than normal scalp.

The TCR sequence derives from a human donor with alopecia areata. Sequenced input: NKG2D-low CD8+ T cells sorted from blood. The rearrangement links TRBV7-3 to TRBJ1-2; unclear D gene. The CDR3 bases are TGTGCCAGCAGCCCCACTAATTACACCTTC. It codes for CASSPTNYTF.